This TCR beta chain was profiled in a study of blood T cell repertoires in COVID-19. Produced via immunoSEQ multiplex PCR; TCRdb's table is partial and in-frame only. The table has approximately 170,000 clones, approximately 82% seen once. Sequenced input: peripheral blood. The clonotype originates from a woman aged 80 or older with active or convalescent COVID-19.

The CDR3: CASSEDTTEAFF. As DNA, the CDR3 is TGCGCCAGCAGTGAGGATACAACTGAAGCTTTCTTT. The V call is TRBV5-1, the J call TRBJ1-1; D gene unclear. V lost 5 bases and J lost 5, with 10 bases in between. There are 12 residues in the CDR3. CDR1 and CDR2 (germline): SGHRS, YFSETQ. Variable domain in full (rest from reference TRBV5-1 and TRBJ1-1): KAGVTQTPRYLIKTRGQQVTLSCSPISGHRSVSWYQQTPGQGLQFLFEYFSETQRNKGNFPGRFSGRQFSNSRSEMNVSTLELGDSALYLCASSEDTTEAFFGQGTRLTVV.